This TCR beta chain was profiled in a study of blood T cell repertoires in COVID-19. In the study overall: The United States, Italy and Spain provided the acute and convalescent COVID-19 samples. T cells, B-cell-depleted T cells, or PBMCs supplied cDNA or gDNA.

Germline V CDR1 and CDR2: SGHTA, FQGNSA. CDR3 length equals 14 residues. V was shortened by 1 base and J by 6 bases, with 10 bases between the two germline ends. Original methodology: Amplification from reference gene primers served as the basis for estimated nucleated cell counts. Clones were read by immunoSEQ multiplex PCR, and TCRdb kept only the in-frame ones, dropping some. The D gene and trimming were derived from the DNA, and the V and J assignments and clone size from that table. The table has around 250,000 clones, around 90% seen once. The receptor was isolated from a woman aged 40 to 50 who had recovered from COVID-19. The gene calls are TRBV7-2 and TRBJ2-1, with D possibly matching TRBD1 (5 bases). Sequencing input: peripheral blood. The CDR3 loop reads CASSLVSGSNEQFF. In nucleotides, the CDR3 is TGTGCCAGCAGCTTAGTTTCAGGGTCCAATGAGCAGTTCTTC.